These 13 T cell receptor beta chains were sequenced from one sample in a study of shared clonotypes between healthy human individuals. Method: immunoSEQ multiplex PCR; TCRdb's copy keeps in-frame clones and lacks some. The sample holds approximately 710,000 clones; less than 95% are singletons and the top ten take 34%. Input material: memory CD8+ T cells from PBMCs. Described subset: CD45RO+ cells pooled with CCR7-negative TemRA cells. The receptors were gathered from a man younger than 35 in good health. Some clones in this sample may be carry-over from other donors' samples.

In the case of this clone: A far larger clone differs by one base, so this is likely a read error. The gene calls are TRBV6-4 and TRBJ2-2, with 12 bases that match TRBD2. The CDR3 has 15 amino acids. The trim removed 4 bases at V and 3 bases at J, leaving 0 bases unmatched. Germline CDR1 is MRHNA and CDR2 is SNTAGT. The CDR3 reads CASSGLAGDTGELFF. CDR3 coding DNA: TGTGCCAGCAGTGGACTAGCGGGAGACACCGGGGAGCTGTTTTTT.

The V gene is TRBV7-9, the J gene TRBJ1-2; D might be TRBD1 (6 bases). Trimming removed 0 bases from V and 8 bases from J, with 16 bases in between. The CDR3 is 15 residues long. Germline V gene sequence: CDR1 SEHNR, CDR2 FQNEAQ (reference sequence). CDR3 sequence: CASSLALEQGEGYTF. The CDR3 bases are TGTGCCAGCAGCTTAGCGCTCGAACAGGGTGAAGGCTACACCTTC.

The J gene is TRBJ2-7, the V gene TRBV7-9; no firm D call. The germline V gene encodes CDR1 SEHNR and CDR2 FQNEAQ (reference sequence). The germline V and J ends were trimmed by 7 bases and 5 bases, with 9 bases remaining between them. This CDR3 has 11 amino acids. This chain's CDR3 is CASIDGHEQYF. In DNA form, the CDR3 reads TGTGCCAGCATCGACGGGCACGAGCAGTACTTC.

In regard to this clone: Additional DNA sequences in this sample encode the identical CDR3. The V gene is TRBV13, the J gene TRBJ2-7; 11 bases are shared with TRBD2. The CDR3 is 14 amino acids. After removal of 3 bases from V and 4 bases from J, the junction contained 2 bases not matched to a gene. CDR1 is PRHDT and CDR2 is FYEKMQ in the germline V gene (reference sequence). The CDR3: CASSFGTSGYEQYF. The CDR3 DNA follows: TGTGCCAGCAGCTTCGGGACTAGCGGTTACGAGCAGTACTTC.

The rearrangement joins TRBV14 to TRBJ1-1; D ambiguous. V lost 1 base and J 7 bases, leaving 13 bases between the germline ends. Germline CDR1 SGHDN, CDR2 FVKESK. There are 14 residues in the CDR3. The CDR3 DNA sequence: TGTGCCAGCAGCCAAGGAGGTGGTAGGCTTGAAGCTTTCTTT. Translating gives CASSQGGGRLEAFF.

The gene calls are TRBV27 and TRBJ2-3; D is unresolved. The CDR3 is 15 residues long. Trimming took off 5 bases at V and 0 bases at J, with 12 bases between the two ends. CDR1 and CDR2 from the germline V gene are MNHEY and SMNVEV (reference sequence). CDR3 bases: TGTGCCAGCAGTGCTCGTGGTAGAAGCACAGATACGCAGTATTTT. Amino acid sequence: CASSARGRSTDTQYF.

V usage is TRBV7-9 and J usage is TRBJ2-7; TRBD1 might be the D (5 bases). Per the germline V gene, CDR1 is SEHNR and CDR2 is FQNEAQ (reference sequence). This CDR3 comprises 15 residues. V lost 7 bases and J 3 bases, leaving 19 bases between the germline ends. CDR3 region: CASTPPLQGLYEQYF. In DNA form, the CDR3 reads TGTGCCAGCACCCCGCCCTTGCAGGGTCTCTACGAGCAGTACTTC.

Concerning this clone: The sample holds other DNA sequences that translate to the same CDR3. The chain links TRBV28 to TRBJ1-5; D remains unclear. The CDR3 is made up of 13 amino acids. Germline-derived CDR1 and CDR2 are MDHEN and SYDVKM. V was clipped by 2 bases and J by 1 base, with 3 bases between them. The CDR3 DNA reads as TGTGCCAGCAGTTTAAACAGCAATCAGCCCCAGCATTTT. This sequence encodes CASSLNSNQPQHF.

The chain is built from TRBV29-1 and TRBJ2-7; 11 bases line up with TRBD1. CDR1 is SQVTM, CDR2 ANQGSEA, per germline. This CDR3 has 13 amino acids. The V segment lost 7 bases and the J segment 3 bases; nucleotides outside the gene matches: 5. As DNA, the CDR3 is TGCAGCGCCCGGGACAGGGGGTTCTACGAGCAGTACTTC. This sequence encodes CSARDRGFYEQYF.

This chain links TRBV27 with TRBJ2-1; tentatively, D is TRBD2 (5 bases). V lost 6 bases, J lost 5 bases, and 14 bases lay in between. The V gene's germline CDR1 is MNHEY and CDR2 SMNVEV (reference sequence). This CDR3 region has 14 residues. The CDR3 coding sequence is TGTGCCAGCAGCGAGGGAACAGTGAACAATGAGCAGTTCTTC. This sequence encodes CASSEGTVNNEQFF.

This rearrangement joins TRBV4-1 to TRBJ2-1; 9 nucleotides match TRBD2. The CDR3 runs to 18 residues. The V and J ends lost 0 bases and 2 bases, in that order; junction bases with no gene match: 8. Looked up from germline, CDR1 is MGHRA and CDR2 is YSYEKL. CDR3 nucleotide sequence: TGCGCCAGCAGCCAAGATGGGGCTCTAGCGGGACCCTACAATGAGCAGTTCTTC. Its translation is CASSQDGALAGPYNEQFF.

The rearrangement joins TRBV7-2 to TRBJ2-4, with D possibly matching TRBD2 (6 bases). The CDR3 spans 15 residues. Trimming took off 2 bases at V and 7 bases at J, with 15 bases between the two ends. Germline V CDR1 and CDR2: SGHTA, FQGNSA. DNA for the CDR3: TGTGCCAGCAGCTTATATGGCGGGATCAGGAACATTCAGTACTTC. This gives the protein CASSLYGGIRNIQYF.

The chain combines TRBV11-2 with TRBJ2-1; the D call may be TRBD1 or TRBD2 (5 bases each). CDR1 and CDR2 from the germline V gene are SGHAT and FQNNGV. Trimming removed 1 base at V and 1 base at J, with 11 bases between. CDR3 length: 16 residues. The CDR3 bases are TGTGCCAGCAGCTTAGTCGGCAGGGAGTCCTACAATGAGCAGTTCTTC. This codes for CASSLVGRESYNEQFF. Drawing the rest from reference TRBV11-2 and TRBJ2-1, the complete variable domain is EAGVAQSPRYKIIEKRQSVAFWCNPISGHATLYWYQQILGQGPKLLIQFQNNGVVDDSQLPKDRFSAERLKGVDSTLKIQPAKLEDSAVYLCASSLVGRESYNEQFFGPGTRLTVL.